This TCR beta chain was identified during a study of T cells after yellow fever vaccination. General study findings and limits: CD4 and CD8 compartments shared a small share of clonotypes.

This clonotype was observed a few times. Its specificity is not known. CDR1 and CDR2 (germline): SGHNT, YENEEA. Trimming pared 4 bases from V and 2 bases from J, leaving 13 bases between. CDR3 length: 15 amino acids. Using its own MiXCR run on the 5' RACE reads, TCRdb lists one record per CDR3 protein. The sample shows around 310,000 distinct CDR3 sequences, more than 3% of them seen only once. The gene calls are TRBV11-3 and TRBJ2-3; a possible D gene is TRBD1 (6 bases). The receptor comes from a man between 18 and 29 years old who received the YFV17D yellow fever vaccine. Sequencing used PBMCs, obtained on the day of the yellow fever booster vaccination. The DNA for the CDR3 is TGTGCCAGCAGCTCTCAGACAGGAACCACAGATACGCAGTATTTT. It translates to CASSSQTGTTDTQYF.